The 3 T cell receptor beta chains reported below all come from one sample, sequenced in a study of blood T cell repertoires in COVID-19. Repertoires were generated with immunoSEQ multiplex PCR, while TCRdb's copy carries only in-frame clones and drops some. Among around 160,000 clones listed, around nine tenths were seen once. The sequenced sample consisted of peripheral blood. Receptors were obtained from a woman between 70 and 85 years old with COVID-19, enrolled during active disease.

This chain joins TRBV7-2 and TRBJ2-1; the D gene is possibly TRBD2 (6 bases). Germline CDR1 and CDR2: SGHTA and FQGNSA. The CDR3 consists of 15 residues. The ends were cut back, 3 bases at V and 8 bases at J, with 17 bases in the middle. Here the CDR3 reads CASSLAGPAVYEQFF. The CDR3, as DNA: TGTGCCAGCAGCTTGGCGGGGCCCGCGGTGTATGAGCAGTTCTTC.

CDR3 residues: CASSLEGLSSGDHTGELFF. The CDR3 DNA is TGCGCCAGCAGCTTGGAAGGACTTTCTAGCGGGGACCACACCGGGGAGCTGTTTTTT. The rearrangement links TRBV5-1 to TRBJ2-2; 9 positions agree with TRBD2. With 0 bases clipped from V and 3 bases from J, the junction kept 12 bases outside the gene matches. This CDR3 region has 19 residues. Germline values: CDR1 SGHRS, CDR2 YFSETQ. The variable domain in full, completed from reference TRBV5-1 and TRBJ2-2, reads KAGVTQTPRYLIKTRGQQVTLSCSPISGHRSVSWYQQTPGQGLQFLFEYFSETQRNKGNFPGRFSGRQFSNSRSEMNVSTLELGDSALYLCASSLEGLSSGDHTGELFFGEGSRLTVL.

In the case of this clone: Other DNA sequences in the sample encode the same CDR3. The chain links TRBV18 to TRBJ1-1; no definite D call. Germline V gives CDR1 KGHSH, CDR2 LQKENI. V was clipped by 2 bases and J by 0 bases, with 4 bases between them. The CDR3 covers 13 residues. This CDR3 is CASSPGLNTEAFF. The CDR3 DNA reads as TGTGCCAGCTCACCAGGCTTGAACACTGAAGCTTTCTTT. Using reference TRBV18 and TRBJ1-1 for the parts outside the CDR3, the full variable domain is NAGVMQNPRHLVRRRGQEARLRCSPMKGHSHVYWYRQLPEEGLKFMVYLQKENIIDESGMPKERFSAEFPKEGPSILRIQQVVRGDSAAYFCASSPGLNTEAFFGQGTRLTVV.